A selection of T cell receptor beta chains follows, all from one sample in a study of T-cell memory formation after mild COVID-19. One entry per CDR3 protein, called by TCRdb with MiXCR from the 5' RACE reads. The sample has about 430,000 distinct CDR3 sequences, 20% to 30% seen once. Sequencing input: PBMCs or a T cell subset sorted from them (not recorded which). The receptors were sampled from an adult woman who had mild COVID-19 (a few samples of this study predate the infection). Cell type and time point are not known. Each CDR3 is given with its conserved first and last residue. Part of the rows lack a size; the others show once, few, many or a class for expanded clones.

v_call: TRBV6-5; clone_size: -; j_call: TRBJ1-5; cdr3_aa: CASSTTWGASNQPQHF
v_call: TRBV7-3; clone_size: few; j_call: TRBJ2-1; cdr3_aa: CASSPWSSYNEQFF
v_call: TRBV5-1; clone_size: few; j_call: TRBJ2-5; cdr3_aa: CASRQASYSETQYF
v_call: TRBV5-5; clone_size: -; j_call: TRBJ2-2; cdr3_aa: CASSLIRAGELFF
v_call: TRBV15; clone_size: -; j_call: TRBJ2-7; cdr3_aa: CATSIGRGGVEQYF
v_call: TRBV18; clone_size: few; j_call: TRBJ1-5; cdr3_aa: CASSPDRGQRPQHF
v_call: TRBV9; clone_size: few; j_call: TRBJ2-7; cdr3_aa: CASSGARGSDEQYF
v_call: TRBV6-1; clone_size: -; j_call: TRBJ1-5; cdr3_aa: CASSERGPQPQHF
v_call: TRBV5-1; clone_size: -; j_call: TRBJ2-3; cdr3_aa: CASSGTTGGTDTQYF
v_call: TRBV20-1; clone_size: -; j_call: TRBJ2-3; cdr3_aa: CSARDRRGGGGTDTQYF
v_call: TRBV29-1; clone_size: many; j_call: TRBJ1-5; cdr3_aa: CSAGRGGNQPQHF
v_call: TRBV5-1; clone_size: few; j_call: TRBJ1-2; cdr3_aa: CASSPEDRLDGYTF
v_call: TRBV5-1; clone_size: -; j_call: TRBJ1-4; cdr3_aa: CASSLGQASLREKLFF
v_call: TRBV2; clone_size: few; j_call: TRBJ2-7; cdr3_aa: CASSPRGGTYEQYF
v_call: TRBV6-5; clone_size: -; j_call: TRBJ1-2; cdr3_aa: CASSPPGGLYGYTF
v_call: TRBV6-1; clone_size: few; j_call: TRBJ1-6; cdr3_aa: CASSDGVTSGNSPLHF
v_call: TRBV20-1; clone_size: few; j_call: TRBJ2-7; cdr3_aa: CSARDWGRVDEQYF
v_call: TRBV12-3/TRBV12-4; clone_size: few; j_call: TRBJ2-3; cdr3_aa: CASSLAGGPIDTQYF
v_call: TRBV5-1; clone_size: -; j_call: TRBJ2-3; cdr3_aa: CASSLGQRGGDTQYF
v_call: TRBV12-3/TRBV12-4; clone_size: -; j_call: TRBJ2-3; cdr3_aa: CASSSGLAVDTQYF
v_call: TRBV2; clone_size: -; j_call: TRBJ1-2; cdr3_aa: CASSYDRGAYGYTF
v_call: TRBV20-1; clone_size: -; j_call: TRBJ2-7; cdr3_aa: CSAESDTPYEQYF
v_call: TRBV12-3/TRBV12-4; clone_size: -; j_call: TRBJ1-5; cdr3_aa: CASSLLGRIHF
v_call: TRBV7-9; clone_size: few; j_call: TRBJ1-4; cdr3_aa: CASTSWTGGATNEKLFF
v_call: TRBV10-3; clone_size: few; j_call: TRBJ1-3; cdr3_aa: CAISYRGSSGNTIYF
v_call: TRBV29-1; clone_size: -; j_call: TRBJ2-5; cdr3_aa: CSVSSGRETQYF
v_call: TRBV24-1; clone_size: -; j_call: TRBJ2-5; cdr3_aa: CATSIGSQETQYF
v_call: TRBV18; clone_size: -; j_call: TRBJ2-3; cdr3_aa: CASSPETTSTDTQYF
v_call: TRBV2; clone_size: -; j_call: TRBJ2-3; cdr3_aa: CASGTGGKDTQYF
v_call: TRBV5-1; clone_size: few; j_call: TRBJ2-7; cdr3_aa: CASSFLPHSYEQYF
v_call: TRBV18; clone_size: few; j_call: TRBJ1-1; cdr3_aa: CASSPRWGTGQGIEAFF
v_call: TRBV7-2; clone_size: few; j_call: TRBJ2-5; cdr3_aa: CASSHGAGWETQYF
v_call: TRBV13; clone_size: -; j_call: TRBJ2-4; cdr3_aa: CASSLGRQGLAKNIQYF
v_call: TRBV2; clone_size: -; j_call: TRBJ1-1; cdr3_aa: CAKAGTLNTEAFF
v_call: TRBV7-9; clone_size: -; j_call: TRBJ2-7; cdr3_aa: CASSLVTRQPRDEQYF
v_call: TRBV18; clone_size: -; j_call: TRBJ2-7; cdr3_aa: CASSRAGTSSSYEQYF
v_call: TRBV7-2; clone_size: -; j_call: TRBJ2-5; cdr3_aa: CASSPSRGTQYF
v_call: TRBV12-3/TRBV12-4; clone_size: few; j_call: TRBJ2-2; cdr3_aa: CASSSPGGPGVGTGELFF
v_call: TRBV20-1; clone_size: few; j_call: TRBJ2-3; cdr3_aa: CSGQGADTQYF
v_call: TRBV6-4; clone_size: -; j_call: TRBJ2-2; cdr3_aa: CASAQGAFDTGELFF
v_call: TRBV7-7; clone_size: few; j_call: TRBJ2-5; cdr3_aa: CASSLSQLETQYF
v_call: TRBV2; clone_size: once; j_call: TRBJ2-7; cdr3_aa: CAMRNGINDEQYF
v_call: TRBV6-5; clone_size: -; j_call: TRBJ2-5; cdr3_aa: CASTASRGKDQETQYF
v_call: TRBV5-1; clone_size: -; j_call: TRBJ1-1; cdr3_aa: CASSLEGEGTEAFF
v_call: TRBV9; clone_size: few; j_call: TRBJ2-3; cdr3_aa: CASSVASGGVRDTQYF
v_call: TRBV27; clone_size: -; j_call: TRBJ2-1; cdr3_aa: CASSFSPADYNEQFF
v_call: TRBV12-3/TRBV12-4; clone_size: -; j_call: TRBJ2-5; cdr3_aa: CASSAMTGGLETQYF
v_call: TRBV6-5; clone_size: few; j_call: TRBJ2-3; cdr3_aa: CASSYRRESTDTQYF
v_call: TRBV5-1; clone_size: -; j_call: TRBJ2-1; cdr3_aa: CASSLTYSYNEQFF
v_call: TRBV20-1; clone_size: -; j_call: TRBJ2-7; cdr3_aa: CSAREGLAGAYEQYF
v_call: TRBV6-5; clone_size: -; j_call: TRBJ1-2; cdr3_aa: CASSQGFSYGYTF
v_call: TRBV7-9; clone_size: -; j_call: TRBJ1-6; cdr3_aa: CASSFTGSYSPLHF
v_call: TRBV5-1; clone_size: few; j_call: TRBJ1-6; cdr3_aa: CASSFGHVGSPLHF
v_call: TRBV20-1; clone_size: -; j_call: TRBJ2-7; cdr3_aa: CSARDRGQAYEQYF
v_call: TRBV7-3; clone_size: -; j_call: TRBJ1-1; cdr3_aa: CASSLTQGQNTEAFF
v_call: TRBV30; clone_size: many; j_call: TRBJ1-3; cdr3_aa: CAWSAGRSGNTIYF
v_call: TRBV15; clone_size: -; j_call: TRBJ2-5; cdr3_aa: CATSRDLAGRETQYF